This is a list of T cell receptor beta chains from one sample in a study of breast tumors, draining lymph nodes, adjacent tissues. TCRdb independently ran MiXCR on the multiplex PCR reads; one entry per CDR3 protein. The data hold around 140,000 distinct CDR3 sequences, with more than 20% observed a single time. The material sequenced was axillary lymph node tissue. These receptors originate from a female donor with breast cancer. Some clones in this sample may be carry-over from other donors' samples. Each CDR3 is given with its conserved first and last residue. Fields, in order: CDR3 DNA, CDR3 protein, clone size, D gene, V gene, J gene. A D gene is named only where the DNA matches it firmly. Rows may omit the clone size; those that give it use once, few, many or a size class.

cdr3_nt: TGTGCCAGCAGTGAAGTCGGGGGACTAGCGATCTATGAGCAGTTCTTC
cdr3_aa: CASSEVGGLAIYEQFF
clone_size: many
d_call: TRBD2
v_call: TRBV25-1
j_call: TRBJ2-1

cdr3_nt: TGTGCCAGTAGTACCCTTCCAGGGGCGGGAGCTTTAGATACGCAGTATTTT
cdr3_aa: CASSTLPGAGALDTQYF
clone_size: NA
d_call: NA
v_call: TRBV19
j_call: TRBJ2-3

cdr3_nt: TGCAGTGCTAGACCCGCGACAGGGACAGATACGCAGTATTTT
cdr3_aa: CSARPATGTDTQYF
clone_size: NA
d_call: TRBD1
v_call: TRBV20-1
j_call: TRBJ2-3

cdr3_nt: TGTGCCAGCAGTTTACGTGGGGGCCAAGAGACCCAGTACTTC
cdr3_aa: CASSLRGGQETQYF
clone_size: few
d_call: NA
v_call: TRBV27
j_call: TRBJ2-5

cdr3_nt: TGTGCCAGCAGCTCCCTCGGACTAGCGGGAGCGAGCTCCTACAATGAGCAGTTCTTC
cdr3_aa: CASSSLGLAGASSYNEQFF
clone_size: NA
d_call: TRBD2
v_call: TRBV11-2
j_call: TRBJ2-1

cdr3_nt: TGTGCCAGTAGTATGGCCCCCCCGGGACTAGCGGACCCTCGCGAGCAGTACTTC
cdr3_aa: CASSMAPPGLADPREQYF
clone_size: NA
d_call: TRBD2
v_call: TRBV19
j_call: TRBJ2-7

cdr3_nt: TGTGCCAGCAGCGTGGGACAGGGGGACTACAATGAGCAGTTCTTC
cdr3_aa: CASSVGQGDYNEQFF
clone_size: many
d_call: TRBD1
v_call: TRBV5-5
j_call: TRBJ2-1

cdr3_nt: TGTGCCAGCAGCGAAGGGGGCTTAGGCTACGAGCAGTACTTC
cdr3_aa: CASSEGGLGYEQYF
clone_size: many
d_call: TRBD1
v_call: TRBV5-4
j_call: TRBJ2-7

cdr3_nt: TGTGCCAGCAGCTTAGGGTCTAGCGTATCCAATGAGCAGTTCTTC
cdr3_aa: CASSLGSSVSNEQFF
clone_size: many
d_call: NA
v_call: TRBV7-2
j_call: TRBJ2-1

cdr3_nt: TGTGCCAGCAGGGGCAGCAATGAGCAGTTCTTC
cdr3_aa: CASRGSNEQFF
clone_size: many
d_call: NA
v_call: TRBV12-3/TRBV12-4
j_call: TRBJ2-1